This T cell receptor beta chain is drawn from a study of shared clonotypes between healthy human individuals. The overall study: Two female and a few male donors aged 18 to 49 were enrolled. Study-level results: Relative to clonotypes present in all four donors, those not shared had lower generation probabilities.

Cells designated naive CD8 were CD45RO-negative and were positively selected for CCR7, with terminally differentiated effector memory CD45RA+ cells excluded. Deep was the level at which the assay was run. The table came from immunoSEQ multiplex PCR; TCRdb's copy has only in-frame clones and leaves some out. The sample consists of around 2,000,000 clones, under 95% of them appearing once. The CDR3 is 15 amino acids. CDR1 and CDR2 from the germline V gene are PRHDT and FYEKMQ (reference sequence). After removal of 2 bases from V and 2 bases from J, the junction contained 3 bases not matched to a gene. Details on this clone: The antigen is undetermined.

The gene calls are TRBV13 and TRBJ2-1; 7 bases fit TRBD2. This sequence originates from a man between 18 and 35 years old in good health. Some clones in this sample may be carry-over from other donors' samples. Material: naive CD8+ T cells from PBMCs. CDR3 amino acids: CASSLPGGTYNEQFF. CDR3 DNA: TGTGCCAGCAGCTTACCGGGAGGAACCTACAATGAGCAGTTCTTC.